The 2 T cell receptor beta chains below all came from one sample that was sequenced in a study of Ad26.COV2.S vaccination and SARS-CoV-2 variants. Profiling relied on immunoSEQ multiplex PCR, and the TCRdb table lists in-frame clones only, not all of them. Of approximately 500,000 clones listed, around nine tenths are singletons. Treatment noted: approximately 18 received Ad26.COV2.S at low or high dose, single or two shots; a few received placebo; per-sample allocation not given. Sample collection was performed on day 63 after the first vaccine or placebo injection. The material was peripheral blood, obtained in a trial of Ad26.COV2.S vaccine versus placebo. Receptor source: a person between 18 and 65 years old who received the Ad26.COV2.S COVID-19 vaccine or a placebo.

The DNA of the CDR3 is TGCGCCACCCGACAAAGAGCGGCAGGCACAGATACGCAGTATTTT. Translating it yields CATRQRAAGTDTQYF. V usage is TRBV5-1 and J usage is TRBJ2-3, with TRBD2 as a possible D gene (5 bases). The germline CDR1 and CDR2 sequences are SGHRS and YFSETQ. V lost 9 bases to trimming and J lost 1 base, with 18 bases between them. This CDR3 comprises 15 residues.

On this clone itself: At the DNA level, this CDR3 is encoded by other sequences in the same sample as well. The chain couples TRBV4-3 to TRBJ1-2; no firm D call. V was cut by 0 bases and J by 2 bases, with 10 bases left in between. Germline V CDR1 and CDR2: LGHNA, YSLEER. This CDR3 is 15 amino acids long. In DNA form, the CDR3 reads TGCGCCAGCAGCCAAGATCGCAGAGTCAACTATGGCTACACCTTC. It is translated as CASSQDRRVNYGYTF.